The source of this T cell receptor (beta chain) is a study of shared clonotypes between healthy human individuals (dated by TCRdb to the early 2020s). The study in broad terms: The cohort included a few men and a couple of women between 18 and 49 years of age. Libraries were prepared and TCR repertoires were sequenced by different laboratories using diverse techniques, in order to increase sequencing depth and limit assay-specific biases. To estimate repertoire size and how much clonotype sharing occurs between individuals, the study deeply sequenced the blood TCR repertoires of about 5 healthy adults. For each donor, CD4 naive and CD4 memory were each given three plates, CD8 naive was given two plates, and CD8 memory was given one plate. Leukapheresis yielded between about 0.94 and 8.9 billion PBMCs per donor. General findings and caveats noted by the study authors: Naive subsets generally had larger estimated clonotype richness than memory subsets. Sampling was limited to blood, and TCR repertoires in tissue likely differ from TCR repertoires in blood. The genetic and exposure-history diversity represented was limited by the small number of donors. Even with the large sequencing depth, rarefaction of the sorted-subset datasets indicated that sequencing was incomplete. Based on pairwise subsampling, the degree of clonotype sharing among donors was expected to be affected by sequencing depth. Compared with non-shared clonotypes, the clonotypes found in all four sorted-subset donors had higher generation probabilities. Sharing across several donors was observed for about 5% of naive CD4, over 3% of naive CD8, 2.3% of memory CD4, and about 0.4% of memory CD8 clonotypes.

Using the deep immunoSEQ assay, TCR CDR3 regions were amplified from genomic DNA by multiplex PCR. Extracted genomic DNA from each cell subset was spread evenly across all wells of several immunoSEQ 96-well plates, with each plate serving as a replicate. For sorted subsets, around 200 ng genomic DNA, equal to tens of thousands of T cell genomes, was loaded into each replicate PCR. Purified libraries were quantified with a Qubit 3.0 fluorometer, sized on a Bioanalyzer 2100, and re-quantified with the KAPA Library Quantification kit. Every immunoSEQ 96-well plate was sequenced on a separate single-read 150-cycle Illumina NextSeq 550 flow cell. As for how the authors treated the data: Because the immunoSEQ output held only junctional sequences and lacked quality scores, the filtering could not match the filtering applied to full-length reads. Sequences were annotated with PyIR, a Python wrapper for IgBLAST v1.9, using IMGT germline references to assign V/J genes and CDR3. Reads were filtered out if the reads had weak V/J assignments (E-value above 1e-6), no CDR3, stop codons, out-of-frame junctions, or ambiguous translated residues. V3J clonotypes were defined as sequences sharing an identical inferred V gene, J gene, and CDR3 amino acid sequence. Percentage overlap between repertoires was computed as shared unique clonotypes divided by the size of the smaller repertoire. Repertoire richness was assessed with RTK rarefaction, the Chao1 estimator, and Recon v2.1 estimates of unobserved clonotypes. Generation probabilities were computed with OLGA for all TCRbeta clonotypes obtained by the gDNA method from several donors. TCRdb took this table from immuneACCESS and kept in-frame rearrangements with V and J called. Such tables lack part of the clones; where checked against another copy, unresolved V genes explain under half of the gap, and the rest is unexplained. The DNA was the basis for D and trimming; V, J and clone size are from that table. The sample table lists under 2.5 million clones, 85% to 95% of them with a count of one. The top ten clones comprise more than 0.35% of the sample.

The donors were healthy, HIV-negative adults who had no recently reported acute infections or vaccinations. Every donor was a Caucasian adult living in Nashville, Tennessee, USA. CD4+ T cells were enriched through magnetic negative selection, after which naive cells were positively selected on CD45RA and the remaining negative fraction served as the memory subset. Blood was collected by leukapheresis, and PBMCs were isolated by Ficoll-Histopaque density gradient centrifugation and then cryopreserved in liquid nitrogen vapor phase. Analytical flow cytometry was used to check the purity and quantity of each magnetically sorted T cell population. From each sorted fraction, genomic DNA was isolated and quantified by UV absorbance on a Nanodrop 2000c. The CDR3, from cysteine to phenylalanine, totals 17 residues. Just the 51-base CDR3 DNA is kept, in frame starting at base 1. Of note for this clone: Its cognate antigen has yet to be identified. Per-base quality was not reported, and no clone a single base away is much larger than it.

This clonotype was sampled from a man aged 18 to 30 in good health. Some clones in this sample may be carry-over from other donors' samples. Material for sequencing was naive CD4+ T cells from PBMCs. The sample's cell subset or site label is to be understood as: CD45RA+ positively selected. The chain joins TRBV21-1 to TRBJ2-5. TRBV21-1 is classified as a pseudogene. The CDR3 protein: CASSTCIKVRKVETQYF. In nucleotide form, the sequence is TGTGCCAGCAGCACATGTATCAAGGTCCGGAAGGTAGAGACCCAGTACTTC.